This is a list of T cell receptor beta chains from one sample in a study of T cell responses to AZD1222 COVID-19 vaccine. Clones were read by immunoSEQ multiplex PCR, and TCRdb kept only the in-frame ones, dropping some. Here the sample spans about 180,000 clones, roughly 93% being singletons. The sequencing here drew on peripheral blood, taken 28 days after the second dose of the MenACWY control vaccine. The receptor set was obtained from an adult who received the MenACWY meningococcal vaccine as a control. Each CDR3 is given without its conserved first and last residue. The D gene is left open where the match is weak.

CDR3: AASGDRSEKLF; D: TRBD1; V: TRBV18
CDR3: ASSLNGKTEAF; D: -; V: TRBV18
CDR3: ASSRRDADTDTQY; D: -; V: TRBV5-5
CDR3: ASSRLNYNEQF; D: -; V: TRBV2
CDR3: ASSLGGTLGNTIY; D: -; V: TRBV7-2
CDR3: ATRKGGGSGNTIY; D: -; V: TRBV5-1
CDR3: ASSQDPGGADEQF; D: TRBD2; V: TRBV3-1/TRBV3-2
CDR3: ASSSFLPYSNQPQH; D: -; V: TRBV27
CDR3: ASRDRVLNGYT; D: TRBD1; V: TRBV19
CDR3: ASSELRFEGYT; D: -; V: TRBV6-1